The 20 T cell receptor beta chains below all came from one sample that was sequenced in a study of cytomegalovirus exposure and HLA in healthy donors. 60 Vbeta and 13 Jbeta primers were used in PCR. Method: immunoSEQ multiplex PCR; TCRdb's copy keeps in-frame clones and lacks some. The table has around 200,000 clones, 75% to 90% seen once. The specimen sequenced was PBMCs. Every receptor here comes from a woman in her 30s in good health and CMV-seronegative.

The chain has TRBV2 and TRBJ2-7; a weak D match, TRBD1 (6 bases). The CDR3 covers 15 residues. Germline V CDR1 and CDR2: SNHLY, FYNNEI. Trimming shortened V by 5 bases and J by 2 bases, and 16 bases separated the two germline ends. The CDR3 loop is CASSKRTDPPYEQYF. DNA for the CDR3: TGTGCCAGCAGTAAAAGGACAGATCCCCCCTACGAGCAGTACTTC.

This chain links TRBV5-6 with TRBJ1-3; D remains ambiguous. Germline CDR1 reads SGHDT; CDR2 reads YYEEEE. V was cut by 1 base and J by 0 bases, with 11 bases left in between. The CDR3 sequence is 16 residues long. In DNA form, the CDR3 reads TGTGCCAGCAGCTTGAATCCAGGTTTCTCTGGAAACACCATATATTTT. Its protein is CASSLNPGFSGNTIYF.

J is TRBJ2-7 and V is TRBV14, with 8 bases matching TRBD1. V lost 2 bases and J lost 2; bases outside the gene matches: 8. The CDR3 covers 16 residues. Looked up from germline, CDR1 is SGHDN and CDR2 is FVKESK. CDR3 loop: CASSQPPGQATYEQYF. CDR3 nucleotides: TGTGCCAGCAGCCAACCCCCGGGACAGGCCACCTACGAGCAGTACTTC.

The chain employs TRBV5-1 and TRBJ2-6, with a possible D match to TRBD1 (5 bases). The CDR3 totals 16 residues. Germline lookup yields CDR1 SGHRS and CDR2 YFSETQ. Trimming stripped 9 bases from V and 0 bases from J, with 16 bases between. CDR3 DNA: TGCGCCACCAAGGACACCCTCACCTCTGGGGCCAACGTCCTGACTTTC. Translated, it gives CATKDTLTSGANVLTF.

The chain joins TRBV7-6 to TRBJ1-2, with 8 bases fitting TRBD1. The V gene end was trimmed by 5 bases and the J gene end by 4 bases; junction bases not matched to a gene: 12. Germline CDR1 is SGHVS and CDR2 is FNYEAQ. The CDR3 is 16 residues long. CDR3 DNA: TGTGCCAGCAGCAAATCCGGGACAGGACTCGGCTATGGCTACACCTTC. This translates into CASSKSGTGLGYGYTF.

The V and J genes are TRBV11-2 and TRBJ2-7; 8 nucleotides line up with TRBD2. CDR3 length equals 16 residues. Germline V lookup: CDR1 SGHAT, CDR2 FQNNGV. V lost 5 bases to trimming and J lost 3 bases; unmatched junction nucleotides: 12. The CDR3 region has the DNA TGTGCCAGCAGCCTTGGGCCAGCGGGAGAGATCTACGAGCAGTACTTC. This encodes CASSLGPAGEIYEQYF.

The gene calls are TRBV6-5 and TRBJ1-1; 7 bases are a match to TRBD1. Unmatched junction bases numbered 2, after V lost 4 bases and J lost 0 bases. The V gene's germline CDR1 is MNHEY and CDR2 SVGAGI. This CDR3 has 14 amino acids. The CDR3 region is CASSFDRVNTEAFF. CDR3 DNA: TGTGCCAGCAGTTTCGACAGGGTGAACACTGAAGCTTTCTTT.

The J gene is TRBJ2-5, the V gene TRBV14; D possibly corresponds to TRBD2 (5 bases). The germline V gene encodes CDR1 SGHDN and CDR2 FVKESK. The CDR3 length is 13 residues. V was trimmed by 4 bases and J by 5 bases, leaving 11 bases between them. The CDR3 protein is CASSRTRAETQYF. CDR3 in DNA: TGTGCCAGCAGCCGGACTCGAGCGGAGACCCAGTACTTC.

The chain has TRBV5-8 and TRBJ1-3; 7 nucleotides match TRBD1. This CDR3 region has 18 residues. Germline V gene data show CDR1 as SGHTS and CDR2 as YDEGEE. J gave up 0 bases and V 5 bases, and 14 bases lay outside the gene matches. CDR3 sequence: CASSIPGQRLYSGNTIYF. CDR3 nucleotide sequence: TGTGCCAGCAGTATTCCGGGACAGAGACTTTACTCTGGAAACACCATATATTTT.

This clone was seen only a few times. The rearrangement joins TRBV6-1 to TRBJ2-7; 9 positions agree with TRBD1. The CDR3 is made up of 14 amino acids. V shed 3 bases, J shed 6 bases, and the junction held 6 bases outside the gene matches. The germline V gene has CDR1 MNHNS and CDR2 SASEGT. The DNA for the CDR3 is TGTGCCAGCAGTGAGACGGACAGGGGAGGCGAGCAGTACTTC. Its protein is CASSETDRGGEQYF.

This clone was found a few times. This sequence joins TRBV5-4 and TRBJ2-1, with 10 bases matching TRBD2. Trimming at V came to 3 bases and at J to 8 bases, leaving 8 bases not matched to a gene. This CDR3 contains 15 residues. Per the germline V gene, CDR1 is SGHNT and CDR2 is YYREEE (reference sequence). CDR3: CASSSAGGVRDEQFF. CDR3 sequence (DNA): TGTGCCAGCAGCTCAGCGGGAGGGGTTCGGGATGAGCAGTTCTTC. The complete variable domain, with remaining parts taken from reference TRBV5-4 and TRBJ2-1, reads ETGVTQSPTHLIKTRGQQVTLRCSSQSGHNTVSWYQQALGQGPQFIFQYYREEENGRGNFPPRFSGLQFPNYSSELNVNALELDDSALYLCASSSAGGVRDEQFFGPGTRLTVL.

The genes are TRBV7-2 and TRBJ2-7; tentatively, D is TRBD1 (5 bases). CDR1 SGHTA and CDR2 FQGNSA come from the germline V gene. The V and J ends lost 2 bases and 1 base respectively, with 9 bases between them. This CDR3 has 14 amino acids. This chain's CDR3 is CASSLRDSSYEQYF. The CDR3 coding sequence is TGTGCCAGCAGCTTACGTGACAGTTCCTACGAGCAGTACTTC.

This chain uses TRBV4-1 with TRBJ2-5, with unresolved D. The germline V gene encodes CDR1 MGHRA and CDR2 YSYEKL. The germline V and J ends were trimmed by 2 bases and 5 bases, with 18 bases remaining between them. This CDR3 is built from 16 residues. The CDR3 DNA sequence: TGCGCCAGCAGCCAACCCTCCCCCGATGTGGAGGAGACCCAGTACTTC. This translates into CASSQPSPDVEETQYF.

The chain joins TRBV2 to TRBJ2-7; 10 positions agree with TRBD2. Germline loops: CDR1 SNHLY, CDR2 FYNNEI. This CDR3 spans 11 amino acids. Trimming cost V 6 bases and J 7 bases; bases outside gene matches: 0. CDR3 nucleotide sequence: TGTGCCAGCAGGGGACTAGCGGAGCAGTACTTC. Protein: CASRGLAEQYF. Combining the CDR3 with reference TRBV2 and TRBJ2-7 gives the whole variable domain EPEVTQTPSHQVTQMGQEVILRCVPISNHLYFYWYRQILGQKVEFLVSFYNNEISEKSEIFDDQFSVERPDGSNFTLKIRSTKLEDSAMYFCASRGLAEQYFGPGTRLTVT.

The chain employs TRBV5-1 and TRBJ2-1; D may be TRBD1 (6 bases). CDR3 size: 15 residues. Looked up from germline, CDR1 is SGHRS and CDR2 is YFSETQ. The V gene lost 2 bases and the J gene lost 8 bases, with 17 bases spanning the gap. The CDR3 reads CASSLQGAPSDEQFF. DNA for the CDR3: TGCGCCAGCAGCTTACAGGGAGCTCCCTCGGATGAGCAGTTCTTC.

This clone was seen only once. This sample also contains other DNA sequences that code for the same CDR3. J is TRBJ2-1 and V is TRBV19; TRBD2 matches 10 bases. The CDR3 runs to 15 residues. Germline values: CDR1 LNHDA, CDR2 SQIVND (reference sequence). V dropped 8 bases and J dropped 7; count of bases not matched to a gene: 11. The CDR3 is CASCVSSGSHNEQFF. CDR3 DNA: TGTGCCAGTTGTGTGTCTAGCGGGAGTCATAATGAGCAGTTCTTC.

The rearrangement links TRBV11-2 to TRBJ2-5; D is uncertain. V lost 5 bases, J lost 5 bases, and 9 bases lay in between. Germline values: CDR1 SGHAT, CDR2 FQNNGV. This CDR3 region has 12 residues. The CDR3 here is CASSRDVETQYF. The CDR3, as DNA: TGTGCCAGCAGCCGAGATGTGGAGACCCAGTACTTC.

This rearrangement joins TRBV7-9 to TRBJ2-5, with 7 bases matching TRBD1. The V segment lost 4 bases and the J segment 5 bases; nucleotides outside the gene matches: 7. CDR1 and CDR2 from the germline V gene are SEHNR and FQNEAQ (reference sequence). This CDR3 is built from 14 residues. The CDR3 here is CASSSTGSEETQYF. As DNA, the CDR3 is TGTGCCAGCAGCTCGACAGGGTCAGAGGAGACCCAGTACTTC.

To note about this clone: One end of the junction is discordant with germline, which a read error may explain. J is TRBJ2-5 and V is TRBV5-1, with TRBD1 matching over 10 bases. Germline CDR1 is SGHRS and CDR2 is YFSETQ. This CDR3 is 16 amino acids long. The CDR3 here is CASSSRDRGTVEAQYF. The DNA for the CDR3 is TGCGCCAGCAGCTCCCGGGACAGGGGAACGGTAGAGGCCCAGTACTTC.

The chain couples TRBV6-4 to TRBJ2-7, with D unresolved. The CDR3 runs to 11 residues. Per the germline V gene, CDR1 is MRHNA and CDR2 is SNTAGT. V lost 9 bases to trimming and J lost 3 bases, with 9 bases between them. CDR3 sequence: CASPYNYEQYF. DNA for the CDR3: TGTGCCAGTCCTTATAACTACGAGCAGTACTTC.